These 10 T cell receptor beta chains were sequenced from one sample in a study of blood T cell repertoires in COVID-19. TCRdb's table, derived via immunoSEQ multiplex PCR, lists solely in-frame clones and lacks some. The data show tens of thousands of clones, approximately 84% seen once. The material sequenced was peripheral blood. The origin of the receptors is a man aged 50 to 59 with active COVID-19.

This chain links TRBV6-2 or TRBV6-3 with TRBJ2-2; tentatively, D is TRBD1 (5 bases). Looked up from germline, CDR1 is MNHEY and CDR2 is SVGEGT. The V end was cut by 4 bases, the J end by 4 bases, with 16 bases between. The CDR3 has 16 residues. CDR3: CASSLWGRVVTGELFF. CDR3 coding DNA: TGTGCCAGCAGTTTATGGGGCAGGGTCGTCACCGGGGAGCTGTTTTTT.

J is TRBJ2-7 and V is TRBV6-5; 15 bases align to TRBD2. Germline V gene lookup returns CDR1 MNHEY and CDR2 SVGAGI. CDR3 length equals 15 residues. V was clipped by 6 bases and J by 6 bases; unmatched bases: 6. CDR3 nucleotides: TGTGCCAGCAGCCTCGGACTAGCGGGGGGGGGCGAGCAGTACTTC. It translates to CASSLGLAGGGEQYF.

The rearrangement uses TRBV27 and TRBJ1-4, with 12 bases matching TRBD1. Losses at the gene ends were 4 bases for V and 8 bases for J; bases not matched to a gene: 2. Per the germline V gene, CDR1 is MNHEY and CDR2 is SMNVEV (reference sequence). The CDR3 has 14 amino acids. The CDR3 nucleotides are TGTGCCAGCAGTTGGGGGACAGGGGGCGAAAAACTGTTTTTT. Translated: CASSWGTGGEKLFF.

CDR3 loop: CAPWGGQETQYF. The DNA of the CDR3 is TGTGCCCCCTGGGGGGGCCAAGAGACCCAGTACTTC. The chain has TRBV5-5 and TRBJ2-5; 7 nucleotides line up with TRBD2. CDR3 length equals 12 residues. Looked up from germline, CDR1 is SGHKS and CDR2 is YYEKEE (reference sequence). Trimming cost V 10 bases and J 1 base; bases outside gene matches: 4.

V usage is TRBV12-5 and J usage is TRBJ1-6, with 8 bases identical to TRBD1. CDR1 is LGHNT and CDR2 is FRNRAP in the germline V gene. This CDR3 spans 16 amino acids. After removal of 6 bases from V and 0 bases from J, the junction contained 4 bases not matched to a gene. CDR3 amino acids: CASGYTGGSYNSPLHF. In DNA, the CDR3 is TGTGCTAGTGGCTATACAGGGGGCTCCTATAATTCACCCCTCCACTTT.

This clone turned up a few times. The V gene is TRBV19, the J gene TRBJ2-7, with 7 bases aligning to TRBD1. Germline V lookup: CDR1 LNHDA, CDR2 SQIVND (reference sequence). With V trimmed by 3 bases and J by 4 bases, 3 bases remained unmatched. The CDR3 contains 13 residues. The CDR3 DNA sequence: TGTGCCAGTAGTATGACAGGGACGTACGAGCAGTACTTC. As protein: CASSMTGTYEQYF.

The V and J genes are TRBV24-1 and TRBJ1-1, with D possibly TRBD1 on 5 matching bases. This CDR3 region has 15 residues. V gave up 7 bases and J gave up 10 bases, with 24 bases separating them. Germline loops: CDR1 KGHDR, CDR2 SFDVKD. This CDR3 reads CATSSSFGGRATAFF. The DNA for the CDR3 is TGTGCCACCAGCTCCTCGTTCGGGGGAAGGGCTACAGCTTTCTTT.

The chain couples TRBV5-1 to TRBJ2-3; 7 nucleotides line up with TRBD2. V lost 4 bases and J lost 3; bases outside the gene matches: 11. This CDR3 region has 16 residues. Germline V gene sequence: CDR1 SGHRS, CDR2 YFSETQ. The CDR3 loop is CASSAWGGGATDTQYF. Written as DNA, the CDR3 is TGCGCCAGCAGCGCCTGGGGCGGGGGAGCTACAGATACGCAGTATTTT.

By its share, this clone is medium-sized. The V and J genes are TRBV5-5 and TRBJ1-4, with D possibly TRBD1 on 6 matching bases. V lost 1 base and J lost 4, with 14 bases in between. Per germline, CDR1 SGHKS and CDR2 YYEKEE (reference sequence). The CDR3 runs to 16 residues. CDR3 residues: CASSLQTGTINEKLFF. The DNA for the CDR3 is TGTGCCAGCAGCTTGCAGACAGGCACAATTAATGAAAAACTGTTTTTT.

This rearrangement joins TRBV2 to TRBJ1-2, with D uncertain. The CDR3 runs 14 residues. Between the trimmed V and J ends, which lost 2 bases and 8 bases, there was a span of 15 bases. Germline CDR1 and CDR2: SNHLY and FYNNEI. The CDR3 DNA sequence: TGTGCCAGCAGTGAATTTGGCGACTCTAGGGGCTACACCTTC. This encodes CASSEFGDSRGYTF.